This TCR beta chain was obtained from a study of shared clonotypes between healthy human individuals. A remark on this clone: Its target is unknown.

The study, taken as a whole, reports: The study generally estimated greater richness for naive than memory subsets.

Using immunoSEQ multiplex PCR, the repertoire was profiled, and TCRdb retains in-frame clones only, with some absent. The table lists about 660,000 clones, approximately 79% of them singletons, with 1.5% to 2% in the top ten. The germline V and J ends were trimmed by 2 bases and 10 bases, with 9 bases remaining between them. The CDR3 is 12 amino acids. Germline assignment: CDR1 KGHSH and CDR2 LQKENI. This chain uses TRBV18 with TRBJ2-1; no clear D. The material sequenced was memory CD4+ T cells sorted from blood. As to subset: CD45RA-negative fraction. The receptor was isolated from a young woman in good health. In nucleotides, the CDR3 is TGTGCCAGCTCACCAGGTGCGGAGGAGCAGTTCTTC. Protein sequence: CASSPGAEEQFF.